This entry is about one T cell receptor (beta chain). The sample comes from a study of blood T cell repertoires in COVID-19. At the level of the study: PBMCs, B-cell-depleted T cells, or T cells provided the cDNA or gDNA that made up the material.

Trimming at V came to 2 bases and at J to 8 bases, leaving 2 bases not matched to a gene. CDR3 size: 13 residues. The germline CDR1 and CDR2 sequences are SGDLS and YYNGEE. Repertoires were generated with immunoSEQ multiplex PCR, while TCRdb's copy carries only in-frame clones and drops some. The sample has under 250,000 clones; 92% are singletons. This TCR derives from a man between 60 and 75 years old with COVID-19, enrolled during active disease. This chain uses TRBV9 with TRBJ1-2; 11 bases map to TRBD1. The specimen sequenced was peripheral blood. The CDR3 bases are TGTGCCAGCAGCGTGGGACAGGGGGTAGGCTACACCTTC. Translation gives CASSVGQGVGYTF.